This T cell receptor (beta chain) was profiled in a study of blood T cell repertoires in COVID-19. Study overall: Samples came from the United States, Italy and Spain, spanning acute and convalescent COVID-19. PBMCs, B-cell-depleted T cells, or T cells were the source of the cDNA or gDNA that made up the material.

This clone was observed a single time. This CDR3 region has 18 residues. Germline CDR1 reads SEHNR; CDR2 reads FQNEAQ (reference sequence). Trimming shortened V by 5 bases and J by 0 bases, and 20 bases separated the two germline ends. In the study's own analysis: From reference gene primer amplification, estimates of nucleated cell counts were derived. Sequencing was performed with immunoSEQ multiplex PCR; in TCRdb, only in-frame clones are kept and a portion is missing. D and trimming were read from the DNA, whereas the V and J calls and clone size are those reported in that table. The sample has roughly 250,000 clones; about 89% are singletons.

The J gene is TRBJ2-1, the V gene TRBV7-9, with D possibly matching TRBD2 (6 bases). Sequencing was done on a sample of peripheral blood. This clonotype originated in a man aged 25 to 40 with acute or convalescent COVID-19. In DNA, the CDR3 is TGTGCCAGCAGCCTCCCAGCGGGCTTACAGAGCTCCTACAATGAGCAGTTCTTC. This translates into CASSLPAGLQSSYNEQFF. Supplemented by reference TRBV7-9 and TRBJ2-1, the full variable domain reads DTGVSQNPRHKITKRGQNVTFRCDPISEHNRLYWYRQTLGQGPEFLTYFQNEAQLEKSRLLSDRFSAERPKGSFSTLEIQRTEQGDSAMYLCASSLPAGLQSSYNEQFFGPGTRLTVL.